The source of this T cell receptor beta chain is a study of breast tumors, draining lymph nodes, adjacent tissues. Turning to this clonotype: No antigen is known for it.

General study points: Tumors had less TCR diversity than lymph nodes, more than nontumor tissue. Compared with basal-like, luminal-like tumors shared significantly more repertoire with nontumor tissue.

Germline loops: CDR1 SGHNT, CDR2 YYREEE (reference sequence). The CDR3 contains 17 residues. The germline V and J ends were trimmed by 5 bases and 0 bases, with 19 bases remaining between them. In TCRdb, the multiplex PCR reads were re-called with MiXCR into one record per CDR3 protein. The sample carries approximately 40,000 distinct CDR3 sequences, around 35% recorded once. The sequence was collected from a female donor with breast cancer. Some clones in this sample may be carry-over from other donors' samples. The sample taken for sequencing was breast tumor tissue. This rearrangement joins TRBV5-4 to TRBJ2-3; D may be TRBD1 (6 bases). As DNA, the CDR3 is TGTGCCAGCAGTTGGAGGAGCAGGGGACCTAGCACAGATACGCAGTATTTT. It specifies CASSWRSRGPSTDTQYF.